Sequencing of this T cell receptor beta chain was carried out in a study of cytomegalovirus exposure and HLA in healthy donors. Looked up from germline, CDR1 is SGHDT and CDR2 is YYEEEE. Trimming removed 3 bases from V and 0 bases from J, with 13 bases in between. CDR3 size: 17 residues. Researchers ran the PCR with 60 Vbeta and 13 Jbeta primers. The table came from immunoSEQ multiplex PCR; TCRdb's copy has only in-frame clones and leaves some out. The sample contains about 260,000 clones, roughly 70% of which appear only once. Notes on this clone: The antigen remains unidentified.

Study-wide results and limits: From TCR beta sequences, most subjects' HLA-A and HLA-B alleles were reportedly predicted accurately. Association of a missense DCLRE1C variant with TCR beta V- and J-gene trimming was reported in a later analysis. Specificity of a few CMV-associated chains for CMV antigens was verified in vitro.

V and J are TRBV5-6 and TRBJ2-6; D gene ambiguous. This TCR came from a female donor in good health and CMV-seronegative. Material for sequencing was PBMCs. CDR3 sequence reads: CASSYGGSHSGANVLTF. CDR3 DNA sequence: TGTGCCAGCAGCTACGGCGGAAGCCACTCTGGGGCCAACGTCCTGACTTTC.